This T cell receptor (beta chain) was sequenced in a study of cytomegalovirus exposure and HLA in healthy donors. Method: immunoSEQ multiplex PCR; TCRdb's copy keeps in-frame clones and lacks some. The sample includes about 250,000 clones, about 90% of them seen just once. This CDR3 spans 13 amino acids. Trimming took 1 base from V and 4 from J, leaving 7 bases between them. Germline CDR1 is MGHRA and CDR2 is YSYEKL. Broader study findings: Rare TCR sequences dominated, though some public TCRs recurred in many donors. Clusters of TCRs from the first cohort tended to co-occur in the roughly 120 validation repertoires (as a later analysis found). Cytomegalovirus status was reportedly diagnosed by the classifier with high specificity and sensitivity.

Concerning this clone itself: The antigen is not known.

The J gene is TRBJ1-1, the V gene TRBV4-1; D is unclear. The sample was PBMCs. The clonotype originates from a man aged 18-30 years in good health and CMV-seropositive. CDR3 in amino acids: CASSQAPATEAFF. Here the CDR3 DNA reads TGCGCCAGCAGCCAAGCCCCGGCCACTGAAGCTTTCTTT.